A single sample is the source of the 11 T cell receptor beta chains below, sequenced in a study of cytomegalovirus exposure and HLA in healthy donors. Some clones are missing from TCRdb's copy, which holds only in-frame ones; the method was immunoSEQ multiplex PCR. The repertoire consists of roughly 100,000 clones, with about 87% occurring once and the leading ten covering about 2%. Sequenced material: PBMCs. The receptor source for this set is a young woman in good health and CMV-seropositive.

This chain links TRBV6-6 with TRBJ1-2, with 9 bases matching TRBD1. The CDR3 is 14 residues long. CDR1 and CDR2 from the germline V gene are MNHNY and SVGAGI (reference sequence). V lost 5 bases and J lost 6; bases outside the gene matches: 7. The CDR3 region is CASSQRTGGNGYTF. For the CDR3, the DNA is TGTGCCAGCAGTCAACGTACAGGGGGCAATGGCTACACCTTC.

The chain couples TRBV28 to TRBJ2-2; possibly TRBD2 for D (7 bases). CDR3 length equals 14 residues. From germline, CDR1 is MDHEN and CDR2 SYDVKM. The CDR3 loop is CAEGGAANTGELFF. The CDR3 DNA reads TGTGCTGAGGGGGGGGCCGCGAACACCGGGGAGCTGTTTTTT.

The chain joins TRBV5-1 to TRBJ1-1; 8 positions agree with TRBD1. Germline values: CDR1 SGHRS, CDR2 YFSETQ. The CDR3 spans 14 residues. The V and J ends lost 3 bases and 5 bases, in that order; junction bases with no gene match: 6. The CDR3 nucleotides are TGCGCCAGCAGCTGGATTACAGGGGGGACTGAAGCTTTCTTT. It is translated as CASSWITGGTEAFF. Looking up the rest from reference TRBV5-1 and TRBJ1-1 gives the full variable domain: KAGVTQTPRYLIKTRGQQVTLSCSPISGHRSVSWYQQTPGQGLQFLFEYFSETQRNKGNFPGRFSGRQFSNSRSEMNVSTLELGDSALYLCASSWITGGTEAFFGQGTRLTVV.

The rearrangement joins TRBV5-8 to TRBJ2-1, with TRBD2 identical over 11 bases. With V trimmed by 0 bases and J by 8 bases, 7 bases remained unmatched. Looked up from germline, CDR1 is SGHTS and CDR2 is YDEGEE. This CDR3 has 16 amino acids. CDR3 region: CASSLVASGGIYEQFF. CDR3 nucleotides: TGTGCCAGCAGCTTGGTAGCTAGCGGGGGGATCTATGAGCAGTTCTTC.

This sequence joins TRBV5-6 and TRBJ1-4; the match to TRBD1 covers 7 bases. This CDR3 has 14 amino acids. Germline lookup yields CDR1 SGHDT and CDR2 YYEEEE. J was trimmed by 7 bases and V by 0 bases; bases with no gene match: 3. The CDR3 DNA follows: TGTGCCAGCAGCTTGGGCAGGGGGTTTGAAAAACTGTTTTTT. This gives the protein CASSLGRGFEKLFF.

This clone has a single count. The chain has TRBV6-5 and TRBJ1-2, with 9 bases that match TRBD1. The CDR3 consists of 14 residues. The J segment lost 6 bases and the V segment lost 6 bases, leaving 8 bases of the junction unmatched. CDR1 MNHEY and CDR2 SVGAGI come from the germline V gene. The CDR3 nucleotides are TGTGCCAGCAGCTCCGGGACAGGGACGAATGGCTACACCTTC. Translated, it gives CASSSGTGTNGYTF.

The rearrangement links TRBV6-5 to TRBJ2-5, with D possibly TRBD2 on 5 matching bases. Germline V gene data show CDR1 as MNHEY and CDR2 as SVGAGI. CDR3 size: 15 residues. V dropped 2 bases and J dropped 5 bases, with 15 bases sitting between them. In DNA form, the CDR3 reads TGTGCCAGCAGTTACGGCGGAACCTGGGAGGAGACCCAGTACTTC. Translated, it gives CASSYGGTWEETQYF.

The rearrangement joins TRBV7-8 to TRBJ2-1, with 9 bases aligning to TRBD1. Germline V CDR1 and CDR2: SGHVS, FQNEAQ. J gave up 7 bases and V 2 bases, and 6 bases lay outside the gene matches. The CDR3 is made up of 15 amino acids. This CDR3 is CASSLRTGVKNEQFF. CDR3 in DNA: TGTGCCAGCAGCTTACGGACAGGGGTTAAGAATGAGCAGTTCTTC.

The DNA of the CDR3 is TGTGCCAGCAGCCATCTGGACTATCTATACAATGAGCAGTTCTTC. Translated: CASSHLDYLYNEQFF. The chain recombines TRBV14 with TRBJ2-1, with a weak D call TRBD2 (6 bases). Germline CDR1 SGHDN, CDR2 FVKESK. The CDR3 totals 15 residues. V was pared by 3 bases and J by 4 bases, with 13 bases between.

V is TRBV14 and J is TRBJ2-7; 9 bases align to TRBD1. Germline V lookup: CDR1 SGHDN, CDR2 FVKESK. The CDR3 length is 15 residues. The V and J ends lost 3 bases and 8 bases, in that order; junction bases with no gene match: 11. CDR3 DNA: TGTGCCAGCAGCCATATTATCCGGGACAGGGAAAAGCAGTACGTC. Its translation is CASSHIIRDREKQYV.

This clone is a singleton in its sample. The rearrangement joins TRBV6-1 to TRBJ2-1; 8 nucleotides agree with TRBD1. This CDR3 region has 17 residues. CDR1 and CDR2 from the germline V gene are MNHNS and SASEGT. V lost 4 bases to trimming and J lost 4 bases; unmatched junction nucleotides: 12. CDR3 loop: CASSVAADRGVYNEQFF. The DNA for the CDR3 is TGTGCCAGCAGTGTTGCGGCCGACAGGGGTGTTTACAATGAGCAGTTCTTC.